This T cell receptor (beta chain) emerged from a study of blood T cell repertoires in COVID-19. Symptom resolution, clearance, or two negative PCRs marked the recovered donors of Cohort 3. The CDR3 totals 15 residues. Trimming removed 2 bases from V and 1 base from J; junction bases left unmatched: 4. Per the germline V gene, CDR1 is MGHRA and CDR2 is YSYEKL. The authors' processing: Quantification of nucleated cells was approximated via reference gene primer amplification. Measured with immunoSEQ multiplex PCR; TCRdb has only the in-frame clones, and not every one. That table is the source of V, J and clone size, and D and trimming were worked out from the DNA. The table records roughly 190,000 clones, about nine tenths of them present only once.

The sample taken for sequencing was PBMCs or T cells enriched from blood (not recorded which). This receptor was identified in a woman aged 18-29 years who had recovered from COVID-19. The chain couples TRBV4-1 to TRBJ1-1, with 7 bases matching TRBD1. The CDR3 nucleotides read TGCGCCAGCAGCCAATACAGGGGAACGAACACTGAAGCTTTCTTT. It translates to CASSQYRGTNTEAFF.